Presented here are 17 T cell receptor beta chains from one specimen sequenced in a study of spatial heterogeneity in lung cancer. Time point indicated: sample taken at primary tumor resection. TCRdb called the 5' RACE reads again in MiXCR, with one record for every CDR3 protein. The table records some 78,000 distinct CDR3 sequences, 8% of them present only once. The sample here was PBMCs, taken at surgery. Source of these receptors: a male donor with early-stage non-small cell lung cancer.

There are many counts of this clonotype. The chain uses TRBV2 and TRBJ2-1; perhaps D is TRBD1 or TRBD2 (5 bases each). Germline CDR1 and CDR2: SNHLY and FYNNEI. The CDR3 runs to 14 residues. V lost 5 bases, J lost 7 bases, and 15 bases lay in between. CDR3 protein: CASSRGPWENEQFF. In DNA, the CDR3 is TGTGCCAGCAGTCGGGGCCCGTGGGAAAATGAGCAGTTCTTC.

The sample holds a few counts of this clonotype. This chain connects TRBV20-1 to TRBJ1-2, with a tentative D call TRBD1 (5 bases). V lost 1 base and J 2 bases, leaving 8 bases between the germline ends. Per germline, CDR1 DFQATT and CDR2 SNEGSKA (reference sequence). CDR3 length: 13 amino acids. In DNA form, the CDR3 reads TGCAGTGCTAGAGGGGGCAGCAACTATGGCTACACCTTC. Translation: CSARGGSNYGYTF.

The V call is TRBV7-6, the J call TRBJ2-7, with 9 bases that match TRBD2. The V gene end was trimmed by 5 bases and the J gene end by 5 bases; junction bases not matched to a gene: 10. Germline assignment: CDR1 SGHVS and CDR2 FNYEAQ. CDR3 size: 15 residues. The CDR3 coding sequence is TGTGCCAGCAGCCCTCCGAGCGGGAGGATCGACGAGCAGTACTTC. Encoded protein: CASSPPSGRIDEQYF.

This clonotype was recorded at least ten times. V usage is TRBV20-1 and J usage is TRBJ2-3; TRBD2 agrees at 10 bases. From germline, CDR1 is DFQATT and CDR2 SNEGSKA (reference sequence). CDR3 length: 14 residues. Losses at the gene ends were 8 bases for V and 2 bases for J; bases not matched to a gene: 7. The DNA for the CDR3 is TGCAGTCAATTTAGCGGGAGGACCACAGATACGCAGTATTTT. Translation gives CSQFSGRTTDTQYF.

This clonotype appeared many times. The J gene is TRBJ1-2, the V gene TRBV20-1; no clear D gene. Germline CDR1 reads DFQATT; CDR2 reads SNEGSKA (reference sequence). Trimming shortened V by 0 bases and J by 0 bases, and 8 bases separated the two germline ends. This CDR3 region has 14 residues. Written as DNA, the CDR3 is TGCAGTGCTAGAGATCGACTGGCTAACTATGGCTACACCTTC. Protein: CSARDRLANYGYTF.

The V and J genes are TRBV7-2 and TRBJ1-1; weak D call: TRBD1 (6 bases). The CDR3 has 14 amino acids. Germline CDR1 and CDR2: SGHTA and FQGNSA. Trimming pared 3 bases from V and 3 bases from J, leaving 11 bases between. CDR3 DNA: TGTGCCAGCAGCTTTTTAGGGGGTGACACTGAAGCTTTCTTT. This encodes CASSFLGGDTEAFF.

This clonotype was recorded many times. V usage is TRBV20-1 and J usage is TRBJ2-5, with D possibly TRBD2 on 6 matching bases. Germline CDR1 reads DFQATT; CDR2 reads SNEGSKA (reference sequence). There are 13 residues in the CDR3. Trimming stripped 3 bases from V and 3 bases from J, with 11 bases between. In DNA, the CDR3 is TGCAGTGCTAGGGGGGACTTCAAAGAGACCCAGTACTTC. This gives the protein CSARGDFKETQYF.

This clonotype was detected many times. V and J are TRBV7-2 and TRBJ2-5; 8 nucleotides line up with TRBD1. The length of the CDR3 is 14 residues. Germline CDR1 reads SGHTA; CDR2 reads FQGNSA. Trimming cost V 2 bases and J 5 bases; bases outside gene matches: 4. The CDR3 coding sequence is TGTGCCAGCAGCTTAAGTAGGGACAGGGAGACCCAGTACTTC. This codes for CASSLSRDRETQYF. The variable domain in full, completed from reference TRBV7-2 and TRBJ2-5, reads GAGVSQSPSNKVTEKGKDVELRCDPISGHTALYWYRQSLGQGLEFLIYFQGNSAPDKSGLPSDRFSAERTGGSVSTLTIQRTQQEDSAVYLCASSLSRDRETQYFGPGTRLLVL.

This chain uses TRBV3-1 with TRBJ1-5, with 8 bases lining up with TRBD1. Germline V lookup: CDR1 LGHDT, CDR2 YNNKEL (reference sequence). The CDR3 sequence is 14 residues long. Trimming cost V 5 bases and J 3 bases; bases outside gene matches: 3. CDR3 coding DNA: TGTGCCAGCAGCTTGGGACAGGCCAATCAGCCCCAGCATTTT. It encodes CASSLGQANQPQHF.

This clonotype was counted at least ten times. The V call is TRBV3-1, the J call TRBJ1-2, with D unresolved. V lost 0 bases and J 7 bases, leaving 12 bases between the germline ends. This CDR3 spans 14 amino acids. Germline lookup yields CDR1 LGHDT and CDR2 YNNKEL (reference sequence). The CDR3 sequence: CASSQEAPFAGYTF. The CDR3 nucleotides read TGTGCCAGCAGCCAAGAAGCCCCGTTCGCTGGCTACACCTTC.

This clonotype rates as medium-sized. V gene TRBV7-9 combines with J gene TRBJ2-7; D gene unclear. Trimming pared 6 bases from V and 3 bases from J, leaving 15 bases between. CDR1 is SEHNR, CDR2 FQNEAQ, per germline (reference sequence). The CDR3 length is 14 residues. The CDR3 region is CASSFPDRGYEQYF. The DNA of the CDR3 is TGTGCCAGCAGTTTCCCGGACCGCGGCTACGAGCAGTACTTC. The full variable domain, rest sourced from reference TRBV7-9 and TRBJ2-7, is DTGVSQNPRHKITKRGQNVTFRCDPISEHNRLYWYRQTLGQGPEFLTYFQNEAQLEKSRLLSDRFSAERPKGSFSTLEIQRTEQGDSAMYLCASSFPDRGYEQYFGPGTRLTVT.

This clonotype occurred many times. V usage is TRBV10-3 and J usage is TRBJ2-5; possibly TRBD1 for D (6 bases). V was clipped by 0 bases and J by 3 bases, with 8 bases between them. Germline V gene data show CDR1 as ENHRY and CDR2 as SYGVKD. This CDR3 has 14 residues. CDR3 sequence: CAISESGTKETQYF. The CDR3 nucleotides are TGTGCCATCAGTGAGTCCGGGACAAAAGAGACCCAGTACTTC.

This clonotype has a handful of counts. The chain carries TRBV29-1 and TRBJ1-2; 8 bases are shared with TRBD1. V was pared by 5 bases and J by 5 bases, with 1 base of the junction left unmatched. CDR1 and CDR2 (germline): SQVTM, ANQGSEA. The CDR3 runs 11 residues. CDR3: CSVRTGYGYTF. The DNA of the CDR3 is TGCAGCGTTCGGACAGGGTATGGCTACACCTTC.

The chain couples TRBV30 to TRBJ1-1, with D unresolved. V lost 4 bases and J 2 bases, leaving 11 bases between the germline ends. The V gene's germline CDR1 is GTSNPN and CDR2 SVGIG (reference sequence). This CDR3 has 13 amino acids. DNA for the CDR3: TGTGCCTGGACCAGGACGTACAACACTGAAGCTTTCTTT. Amino acid sequence: CAWTRTYNTEAFF.

The chain has TRBV20-1 and TRBJ1-1; unclear D gene. Germline V gene data show CDR1 as DFQATT and CDR2 as SNEGSKA (reference sequence). Trimming took off 0 bases at V and 0 bases at J, with 5 bases between the two ends. There are 13 residues in the CDR3. The chain's CDR3 is CSAREVLNTEAFF. The CDR3 DNA reads TGCAGTGCTAGAGAAGTCCTGAACACTGAAGCTTTCTTT.

This chain links TRBV6-2 or TRBV6-3 with TRBJ2-2; D remains unclear. The CDR3 extends over 15 amino acids. Trimming took 2 bases from V and 7 from J, leaving 14 bases between them. The germline V gene has CDR1 MNHEY and CDR2 SVGEGT. CDR3 loop: CASSYADSVGGELFF. CDR3 nucleotides: TGTGCCAGCAGTTACGCTGATTCAGTCGGCGGGGAGCTGTTTTTT.

This clonotype was observed many times. The chain combines TRBV5-8 with TRBJ2-6, with 13 bases that match TRBD2. The CDR3 length is 18 residues. The trim removed 4 bases at V and 0 bases at J, leaving 4 bases unmatched. Germline assignment: CDR1 SGHTS and CDR2 YDEGEE. CDR3 sequence (DNA): TGTGCCAGCAGCCCGGGACTAGCGGGGAGCTCTGGGGCCAACGTCCTGACTTTC. Translating gives CASSPGLAGSSGANVLTF.